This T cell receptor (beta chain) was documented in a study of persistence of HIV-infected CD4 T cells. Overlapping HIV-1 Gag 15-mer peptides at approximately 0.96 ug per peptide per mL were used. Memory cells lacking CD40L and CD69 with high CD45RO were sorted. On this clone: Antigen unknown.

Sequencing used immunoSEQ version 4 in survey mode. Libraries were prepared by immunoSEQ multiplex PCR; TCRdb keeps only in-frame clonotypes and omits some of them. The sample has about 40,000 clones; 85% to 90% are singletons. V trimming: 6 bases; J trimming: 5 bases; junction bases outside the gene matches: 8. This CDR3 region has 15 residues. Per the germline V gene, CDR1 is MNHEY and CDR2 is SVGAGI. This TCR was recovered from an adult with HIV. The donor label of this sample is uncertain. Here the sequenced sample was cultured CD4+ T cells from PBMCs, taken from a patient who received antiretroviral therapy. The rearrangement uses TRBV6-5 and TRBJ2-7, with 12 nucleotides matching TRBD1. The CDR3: CASRNRDRGPNEQYF. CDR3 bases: TGTGCCAGCAGGAACCGGGACAGGGGGCCTAACGAGCAGTACTTC.